This paragraph reports one T cell receptor beta chain. This clone appeared a few times. Which antigen it targets is not known. There are no base qualities to consult, and no much larger clone falls within one base. These data are taken from a study of technical replicates of blood from a handful of donors listed by TCRdb under 2017. Sequences SNHLY (CDR1) and FYNNEI (CDR2) are obtained from the germline V gene. The CDR3 spans 13 residues, from the cysteine through the phenylalanine. Here the CDR3 DNA is all that survives: 39 bases in frame from base 1. The V and J ends are trimmed by 7 bases and 4 bases, leaving 14 bases between them. The library relied on the immunoSEQ multiplex PCR assay. TCRdb's version of the immuneACCESS table is confined to in-frame rearrangements and falls short of the full clone set. An unresolved V gene accounts for under half of the shortfall where checked; the remainder is of unknown origin. Here the sample has about 73,000 clones; around 93% occur a single time. The ten largest clonotypes hold approximately 0.27% of the sample.

The sequence was obtained from a human donor in good health. Sequences were obtained from T cells isolated from PBMCs. The chain couples TRBV2 to TRBJ2-7, and TRBD1 may be the D gene, going by 5 matching bases. The sequenced DNA is TGTGCCAGCACAGAAAACAGGAGATACGAGCAGTACTTC. This encodes CASTENRRYEQYF. With the rest looked up from the reference TRBV2 and TRBJ2-7 genes rather than sequenced, the full variable domain is EPEVTQTPSHQVTQMGQEVILRCVPISNHLYFYWYRQILGQKVEFLVSFYNNEISEKSEIFDDQFSVERPDGSNFTLKIRSTKLEDSAMYFCASTENRRYEQYFGPGTRLTVT.